Below, 5 T cell receptor beta chains from the same sample are listed, as sequenced in a study of OX40 agonist ivuxolimab in advanced cancers. Only in-frame clones appear in the TCRdb table, and some are missing; sequencing was by immunoSEQ multiplex PCR. Seen here are roughly 82,000 clones, roughly 80% observed once, and the top ten hold around 0.88%. The sample in question was CD4+ or CD8+ T cells sorted from blood, obtained in a trial of the OX40 agonist ivuxolimab. These receptors came from an adult with an advanced solid tumor such as melanoma, head and neck, liver or kidney cancer.

This clone appeared once. V is TRBV5-8 and J is TRBJ1-1; D may be TRBD1 (6 bases). Trimming stripped 3 bases from V and 3 bases from J, with 15 bases between. From germline, CDR1 is SGHTS and CDR2 YDEGEE. The CDR3 is 15 amino acids. DNA for the CDR3: TGTGCCAGCAGCTCCACAGGGAGAAGGGACACTGAAGCTTTCTTT. Translating it yields CASSSTGRRDTEAFF.

The rearrangement joins TRBV5-6 to TRBJ2-2, with D possibly TRBD2 on 5 matching bases. This CDR3 comprises 16 residues. With 2 bases removed from V and 0 bases from J, the gap between germline ends came to 11 bases. CDR1 is SGHDT, CDR2 YYEEEE, per germline. The CDR3 loop reads CASSLEGYPNTGELFF. CDR3 coding DNA: TGTGCCAGCAGCTTAGAGGGATACCCGAACACCGGGGAGCTGTTTTTT. Based on the CDR3 plus reference TRBV5-6 and TRBJ2-2, the full variable domain is DAGVTQSPTHLIKTRGQQVTLRCSPKSGHDTVSWYQQALGQGPQFIFQYYEEEERQRGNFPDRFSGHQFPNYSSELNVNALLLGDSALYLCASSLEGYPNTGELFFGEGSRLTVL.

V usage is TRBV5-1 and J usage is TRBJ2-1, with a tentative D call TRBD2 (5 bases). Looked up from germline, CDR1 is SGHRS and CDR2 is YFSETQ. This CDR3 is 14 amino acids long. V was shortened by 1 base and J by 9 bases, with 14 bases between the two germline ends. This CDR3 reads CASSLMLEAGEQFF. DNA of the CDR3: TGCGCCAGCAGCTTGATGTTAGAGGCGGGTGAGCAGTTCTTC.

The CDR3 coding sequence is TGTGCCAGCTCACCAGATGTAGGGACCCAGTACTTC. This codes for CASSPDVGTQYF. This sequence joins TRBV18 and TRBJ2-5; unclear D gene. Trimming stripped 2 bases from V and 7 bases from J, with 8 bases between. This CDR3 has 12 residues. Germline CDR1 and CDR2: KGHSH and LQKENI.

The J gene is TRBJ2-2, the V gene TRBV7-2; 8 bases line up with TRBD2. Germline-derived CDR1 and CDR2 are SGHTA and FQGNSA. Trimming cost V 2 bases and J 4 bases; bases outside gene matches: 9. CDR3 length: 17 residues. The CDR3 is CASSLSILGGATGELFF. The CDR3 DNA reads as TGTGCCAGCAGCTTATCTATCCTCGGGGGGGCCACCGGGGAGCTGTTTTTT.